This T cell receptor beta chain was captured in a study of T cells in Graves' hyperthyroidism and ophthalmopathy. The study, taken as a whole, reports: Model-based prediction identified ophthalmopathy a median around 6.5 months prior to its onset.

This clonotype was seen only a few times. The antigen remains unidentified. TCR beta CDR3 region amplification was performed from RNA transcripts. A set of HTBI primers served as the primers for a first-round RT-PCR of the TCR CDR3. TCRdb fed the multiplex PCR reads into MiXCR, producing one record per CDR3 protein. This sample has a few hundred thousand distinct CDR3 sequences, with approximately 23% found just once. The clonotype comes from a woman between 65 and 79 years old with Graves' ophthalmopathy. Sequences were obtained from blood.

The CDR3 protein is CAISGGLAGDIPDTQYF. CDR3 nucleotides: TGTGCCATCAGTGGAGGACTAGCGGGAGACATTCCAGATACGCAGTATTTT. V gene TRBV10-3 combines with J gene TRBJ2-3; TRBD2 aligns across 13 bases. The V segment lost 4 bases and the J segment 4 bases; nucleotides outside the gene matches: 8. The CDR3 runs to 17 residues. Germline V gene data show CDR1 as ENHRY and CDR2 as SYGVKD.